The 23 T cell receptor beta chains below were found in one sample sequenced in a study of early T cells in non-severe SARS-CoV-2 infection. TCRdb re-called the 5' RACE reads through MiXCR, storing one row per CDR3 protein. The sample carries 40,000 to 55,000 distinct CDR3 sequences, about 23% recorded once. The specimen comprised whole blood, sampled at baseline. The source of these receptors is an adult who was a healthcare worker with PCR-confirmed SARS-CoV-2 infection or an uninfected control (not recorded which).

The rearrangement uses TRBV4-3 and TRBJ2-3, with 10 bases lining up with TRBD2. Unmatched junction bases numbered 16, after V lost 4 bases and J lost 0 bases. Germline V gene sequence: CDR1 LGHNA, CDR2 YSLEER. There are 20 residues in the CDR3. CDR3 region: CASSLAHPTSGDASTDTQYF. The DNA of the CDR3 is TGCGCCAGCAGCCTCGCACATCCAACTAGCGGGGATGCTAGCACAGATACGCAGTATTTT.

The V and J genes are TRBV6-2 or TRBV6-3 and TRBJ2-2, with 8 bases matching TRBD2. The germline CDR1 and CDR2 sequences are MNHEY and SVGEGT. Trimming removed 6 bases from V and 2 bases from J; junction bases left unmatched: 8. The length of the CDR3 is 16 residues. CDR3 DNA: TGTGCCAGCAGAGGAGCGGGGGAGATAAACACCGGGGAGCTGTTTTTT. Amino acids: CASRGAGEINTGELFF.

V is TRBV4-3 and J is TRBJ2-1, with D unresolved. The V end lost 0 bases, the J end lost 7 bases, and 7 bases lay between the germline ends. Germline V gene sequence: CDR1 LGHNA, CDR2 YSLEER. This CDR3 is built from 13 residues. CDR3 DNA: TGCGCCAGCAGCCAAGAGGGGTGGAATGAGCAGTTCTTC. Translation: CASSQEGWNEQFF.

The chain employs TRBV7-2 and TRBJ1-4, with D tentatively TRBD1 (5 bases). The CDR3 sequence is 13 residues long. Germline V gene sequence: CDR1 SGHTA, CDR2 FQGNSA. V lost 5 bases to trimming and J lost 12 bases, with 16 bases between them. CDR3 sequence: CASSLKEGTQLFF. CDR3 coding DNA: TGTGCCAGCAGCCTCAAGGAAGGGACGCAACTGTTTTTT.

The V call is TRBV20-1, the J call TRBJ2-5; D may correspond to TRBD1 or TRBD2 (6 bases each). Germline CDR1 and CDR2: DFQATT and SNEGSKA (reference sequence). There are 12 residues in the CDR3. Trimming shortened V by 6 bases and J by 5 bases, and 13 bases separated the two germline ends. The CDR3 DNA follows: TGCAGTGCCTGGGGGGCCTGGGAGACCCAGTACTTC. Protein sequence: CSAWGAWETQYF.

This clonotype was seen repeatedly, ten times or more. The chain combines TRBV5-1 with TRBJ1-1; weak D call: TRBD1 (5 bases). Germline loops: CDR1 SGHRS, CDR2 YFSETQ. V shed 4 bases and J shed 4 bases, with 11 bases lying between them. This CDR3 contains 13 residues. This chain's CDR3 is CASSRDGATEAFF. In nucleotides, the CDR3 is TGCGCCAGCAGCCGGGACGGAGCCACTGAAGCTTTCTTT.

This rearrangement joins TRBV3-1 to TRBJ2-3; no firm D call. This CDR3 has 11 residues. Trimming stripped 7 bases from V and 4 bases from J, with 6 bases between. The germline CDR1 and CDR2 sequences are LGHDT and YNNKEL (reference sequence). CDR3 DNA sequence: TGTGCCAGCAAAGTCGCAGATACGCAGTATTTT. Translated: CASKVADTQYF.

This chain links TRBV6-2 or TRBV6-3 with TRBJ1-5, with TRBD1 matching 7 bases. The CDR3 spans 16 residues. V was clipped by 0 bases and J by 4 bases; unmatched bases: 6. Germline values: CDR1 MNHEY, CDR2 SVGEGT. CDR3 nucleotides: TGTGCCAGCAGTTACTCGTTAGGGGGCGGGAATCAGCCCCAGCATTTT. It specifies CASSYSLGGGNQPQHF.

The rearrangement links TRBV2 to TRBJ2-1; D uncertain. The germline V gene encodes CDR1 SNHLY and CDR2 FYNNEI. The CDR3 extends over 12 amino acids. V lost 1 base to trimming and J lost 7 bases, with 5 bases between them. The CDR3 spells CASSEGWNEQFF. The CDR3 bases are TGTGCCAGCAGTGAAGGGTGGAATGAGCAGTTCTTC. The variable domain in full, completed from reference TRBV2 and TRBJ2-1, reads EPEVTQTPSHQVTQMGQEVILRCVPISNHLYFYWYRQILGQKVEFLVSFYNNEISEKSEIFDDQFSVERPDGSNFTLKIRSTKLEDSAMYFCASSEGWNEQFFGPGTRLTVL.

This clonotype was found a few times. The V gene is TRBV6-6, the J gene TRBJ2-7, with TRBD1 matching over 7 bases. The germline V gene has CDR1 MNHNY and CDR2 SVGAGI (reference sequence). The CDR3 is 14 amino acids. The junction had 10 bases not matched to a gene; V was cut back by 5 bases and J by 6 bases. CDR3 sequence reads: CASSKTGTVGEQYF. The CDR3 DNA reads TGTGCCAGCAGTAAAACCGGGACAGTTGGCGAGCAGTACTTC.

V gene TRBV7-9 combines with J gene TRBJ2-1, with a weak D call TRBD1 (5 bases). CDR1 is SEHNR and CDR2 is FQNEAQ in the germline V gene (reference sequence). V lost 5 bases to trimming and J lost 2 bases, with 13 bases between them. This CDR3 has 15 amino acids. The CDR3 DNA follows: TGTGCCAGCAGCAGGGGCCTCCTTCCCTACAATGAGCAGTTCTTC. This translates into CASSRGLLPYNEQFF.

This clonotype was seen a few times. This rearrangement joins TRBV6-4 to TRBJ2-6, with D unresolved. V shed 0 bases and J shed 0 bases, with 6 bases lying between them. The CDR3 spans 16 residues. Germline V gene sequence: CDR1 MRHNA, CDR2 SNTAGT. This chain's CDR3 is CASSDSRASGANVLTF. The CDR3 DNA reads as TGTGCCAGCAGTGACTCAAGGGCCTCTGGGGCCAACGTCCTGACTTTC.

This sequence joins TRBV20-1 and TRBJ2-1; TRBD2 might be the D (5 bases). V was shortened by 3 bases and J by 0 bases, with 15 bases between the two germline ends. This CDR3 is 16 amino acids long. Germline-derived CDR1 and CDR2 are DFQATT and SNEGSKA (reference sequence). CDR3 amino acids: CSASPAGLSSYNEQFF. As DNA, the CDR3 is TGCAGTGCTAGTCCGGCGGGTCTCAGCTCCTACAATGAGCAGTTCTTC.

This clonotype was seen only a few times. The chain recombines TRBV10-3 with TRBJ1-1; 7 bases agree with TRBD1. CDR1 and CDR2 from the germline V gene are ENHRY and SYGVKD. With 4 bases clipped from V and 2 bases from J, the junction kept 1 base outside the gene matches. The CDR3 is 13 amino acids. The CDR3 DNA sequence: TGTGCCATCAGTGCAGGGGGAAACACTGAAGCTTTCTTT. This sequence encodes CAISAGGNTEAFF.

The V and J genes are TRBV7-6 and TRBJ1-1; D is undetermined. Germline V gene sequence: CDR1 SGHVS, CDR2 FNYEAQ. With 4 bases removed from V and 1 base from J, the gap between germline ends came to 7 bases. CDR3 length: 13 amino acids. The CDR3 DNA follows: TGTGCCAGCAGCTCCCCGGGGAACACTGAAGCTTTCTTT. This sequence encodes CASSSPGNTEAFF. Variable domain in full (rest from reference TRBV7-6 and TRBJ1-1): GAGVSQSPRYKVTKRGQDVALRCDPISGHVSLYWYRQALGQGPEFLTYFNYEAQQDKSGLPNDRFSAERPEGSISTLTIQRTEQRDSAMYRCASSSPGNTEAFFGQGTRLTVV.

This clonotype was counted ten times or more. The J gene is TRBJ1-6, the V gene TRBV3-1; the match to TRBD1 covers 9 bases. V shed 6 bases and J 7 bases; nucleotides not matched to a gene: 4. This CDR3 comprises 14 residues. The V gene's germline CDR1 is LGHDT and CDR2 YNNKEL (reference sequence). The CDR3 DNA is TGTGCCAGCAGAGGGACAGGGCCGAATTCACCCCTCCACTTT. Amino acid sequence: CASRGTGPNSPLHF.

This clonotype was recorded a few times. The chain uses TRBV2 and TRBJ2-5, with a weak D call TRBD1 (6 bases). Trimming pared 1 base from V and 5 bases from J, leaving 11 bases between. Germline loops: CDR1 SNHLY, CDR2 FYNNEI. The CDR3 loop spans 14 amino acids. The CDR3 DNA follows: TGTGCCAGCAGTGAAGGGGCAGGGGATGAGACCCAGTACTTC. It translates to CASSEGAGDETQYF.

V and J are TRBV19 and TRBJ1-1; tentatively, D is TRBD1 (5 bases). With 9 bases removed from V and 5 bases from J, the gap between germline ends came to 16 bases. The CDR3 consists of 13 residues. Germline CDR1 reads LNHDA; CDR2 reads SQIVND (reference sequence). Here the CDR3 DNA reads TGTGCCAGCGAGACAGTGGGGGGGACTGAAGCTTTCTTT. The encoded protein is CASETVGGTEAFF.

A few counts support this clonotype. The rearrangement uses TRBV18 and TRBJ1-1; TRBD1 agrees at 8 bases. V shed 4 bases, J shed 4 bases, and the junction held 5 bases outside the gene matches. This CDR3 has 14 residues. Germline CDR1 and CDR2: KGHSH and LQKENI. The CDR3 reads CASSREQGGTEAFF. For the CDR3, the DNA is TGTGCCAGCTCACGCGAACAGGGGGGCACTGAAGCTTTCTTT.

The J gene is TRBJ2-3, the V gene TRBV7-3; TRBD1 matches at 7 bases. Germline V gives CDR1 SGHTA, CDR2 FQGTGA. After removal of 1 base from V and 6 bases from J, the junction contained 1 base not matched to a gene. CDR3 length equals 13 residues. The CDR3 reads CASSLSRGDTQYF. CDR3 bases: TGTGCCAGCAGCTTAAGCAGGGGGGATACGCAGTATTTT.

This clonotype was observed a handful of times. The chain recombines TRBV5-5 with TRBJ2-7; D call uncertain. Trimming left V 0 bases short and J 3 bases short, with 10 bases between. This CDR3 comprises 14 residues. Germline values: CDR1 SGHKS, CDR2 YYEKEE (reference sequence). CDR3 bases: TGTGCCAGCAGCTTGGACGGGCCCAGCTACGAGCAGTACTTC. Protein: CASSLDGPSYEQYF.

The chain recombines TRBV4-3 with TRBJ2-1; tentatively, D is TRBD1 (6 bases). The V and J ends lost 1 base and 0 bases respectively, with 13 bases between them. Germline loops: CDR1 LGHNA, CDR2 YSLEER. This CDR3 has 17 residues. The CDR3 loop is CASSQVKKGDSYNEQFF. The CDR3 DNA is TGCGCCAGCAGCCAAGTAAAAAAGGGGGACTCCTACAATGAGCAGTTCTTC.

This clonotype was detected only a few times. The rearrangement uses TRBV12-3 or TRBV12-4 and TRBJ1-5; 9 nucleotides match TRBD1. Trimming cost V 5 bases and J 2 bases; bases outside gene matches: 4. The CDR3 runs 15 residues. Here the CDR3 reads CASSTGGSGNQPQHF. Here the CDR3 DNA reads TGTGCCAGCAGTACAGGGGGCTCAGGCAATCAGCCCCAGCATTTT.